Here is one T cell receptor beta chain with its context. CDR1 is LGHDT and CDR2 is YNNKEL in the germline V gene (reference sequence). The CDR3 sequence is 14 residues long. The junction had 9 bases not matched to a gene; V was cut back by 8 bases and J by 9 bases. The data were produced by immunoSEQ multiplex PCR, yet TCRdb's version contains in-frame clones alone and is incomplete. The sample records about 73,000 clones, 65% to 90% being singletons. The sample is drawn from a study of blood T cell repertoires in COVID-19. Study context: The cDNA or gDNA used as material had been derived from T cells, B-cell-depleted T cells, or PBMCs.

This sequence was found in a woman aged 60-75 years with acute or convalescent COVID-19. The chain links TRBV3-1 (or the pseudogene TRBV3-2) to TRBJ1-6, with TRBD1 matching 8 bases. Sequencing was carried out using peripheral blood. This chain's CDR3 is CASSRTGQASPLHF. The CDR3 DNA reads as TGTGCCAGCTCCAGGACAGGGCAAGCTTCACCCCTCCACTTT.